This record covers a single T cell receptor (beta chain). What it binds is unknown. CD4+ T cell isolation took place after 10 days of culture. Participants were vaccinated with two doses of either the BNT162b2 or mRNA-1273 vaccine. Vaccinated participants had no history of SARS-CoV-2 infection and tested negative for nucleocapsid antibodies. The entry originates in a study of vaccination effects on CD4 cells after COVID-19. Study findings and constraints: Clones induced by infection and by vaccine showed marked clonal contraction late after vaccination.

The table came from immunoSEQ multiplex PCR; TCRdb's copy has only in-frame clones and leaves some out. Here the sample spans 60,000 to 80,000 clones, over 70% being singletons. CDR1 and CDR2 from the germline V gene are SGHTA and FQGNSA. The CDR3 contains 14 residues. Trimming removed 5 bases at V and 1 base at J, with 9 bases between. This chain uses TRBV7-2 with TRBJ1-3; no firm D call. The source is a human donor who received a COVID-19 vaccine. The sequenced sample was CD4+ T cells from PBMCs cultured without peptide, obtained after COVID-19 vaccination. The CDR3, as DNA: TGTGCCAGCAGCCCCAGAAGATCTGGAAACACCATATATTTT. Protein sequence: CASSPRRSGNTIYF.